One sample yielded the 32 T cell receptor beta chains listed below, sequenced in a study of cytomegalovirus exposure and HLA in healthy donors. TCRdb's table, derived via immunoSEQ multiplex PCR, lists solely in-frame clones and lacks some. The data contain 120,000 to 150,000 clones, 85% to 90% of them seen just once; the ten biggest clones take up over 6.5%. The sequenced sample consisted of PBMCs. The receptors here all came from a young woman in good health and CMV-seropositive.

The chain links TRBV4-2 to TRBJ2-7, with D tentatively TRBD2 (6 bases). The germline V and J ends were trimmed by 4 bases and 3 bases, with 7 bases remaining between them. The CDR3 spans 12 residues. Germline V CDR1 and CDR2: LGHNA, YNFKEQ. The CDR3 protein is CASSLTSYEQYF. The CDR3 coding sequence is TGTGCCAGCAGCCTGACTAGCTACGAGCAGTACTTC.

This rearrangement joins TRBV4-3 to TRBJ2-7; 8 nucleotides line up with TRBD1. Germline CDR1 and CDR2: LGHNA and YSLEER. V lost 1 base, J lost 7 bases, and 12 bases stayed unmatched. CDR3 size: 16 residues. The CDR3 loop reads CASSQARTGIQGEQYF. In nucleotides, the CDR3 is TGCGCCAGCAGCCAAGCTAGGACAGGGATCCAAGGGGAGCAGTACTTC.

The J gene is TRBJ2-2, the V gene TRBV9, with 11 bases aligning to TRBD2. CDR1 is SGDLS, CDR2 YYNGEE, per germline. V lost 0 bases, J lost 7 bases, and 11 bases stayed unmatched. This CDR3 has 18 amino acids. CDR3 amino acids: CASSVAASGRRIGGELFF. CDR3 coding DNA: TGTGCCAGCAGCGTAGCGGCTAGCGGGAGGCGAATCGGCGGGGAGCTGTTTTTT.

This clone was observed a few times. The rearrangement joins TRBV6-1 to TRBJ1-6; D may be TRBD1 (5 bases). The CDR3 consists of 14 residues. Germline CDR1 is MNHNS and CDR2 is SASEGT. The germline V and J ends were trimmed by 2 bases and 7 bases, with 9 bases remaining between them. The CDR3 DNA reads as TGTGCCAGCAGTGAACAGGGCCCAAATTCACCCCTCCACTTT. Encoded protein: CASSEQGPNSPLHF.

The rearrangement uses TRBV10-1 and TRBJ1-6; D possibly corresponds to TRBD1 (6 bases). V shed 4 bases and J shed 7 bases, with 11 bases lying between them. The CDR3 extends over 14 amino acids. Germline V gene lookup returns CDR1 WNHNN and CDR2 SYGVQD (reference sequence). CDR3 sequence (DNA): TGCGCCAGCAGTGGAGACAGGAAAAATTCACCCCTCCACTTT. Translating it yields CASSGDRKNSPLHF.

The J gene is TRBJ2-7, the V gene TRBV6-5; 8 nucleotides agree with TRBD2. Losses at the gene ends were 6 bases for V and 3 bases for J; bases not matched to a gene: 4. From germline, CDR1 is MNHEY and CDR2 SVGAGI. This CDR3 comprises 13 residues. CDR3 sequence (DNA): TGTGCCAGCAGAAGAGCGGGGGTCTACGAGCAGTACTTC. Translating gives CASRRAGVYEQYF.

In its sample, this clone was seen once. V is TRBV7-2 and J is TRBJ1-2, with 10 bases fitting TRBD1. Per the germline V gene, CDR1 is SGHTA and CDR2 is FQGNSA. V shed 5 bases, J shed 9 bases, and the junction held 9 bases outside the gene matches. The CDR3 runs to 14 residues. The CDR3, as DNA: TGTGCCAGCAGCCCAACTGGACAGGGGGAAAGCTACACCTTC. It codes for CASSPTGQGESYTF.

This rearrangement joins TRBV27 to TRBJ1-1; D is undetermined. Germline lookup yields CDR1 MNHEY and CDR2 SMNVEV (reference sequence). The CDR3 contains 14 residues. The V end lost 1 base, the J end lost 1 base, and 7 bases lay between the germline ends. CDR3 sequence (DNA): TGTGCCAGCAGTTTATTTAACAAGAACACTGAAGCTTTCTTT. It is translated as CASSLFNKNTEAFF.

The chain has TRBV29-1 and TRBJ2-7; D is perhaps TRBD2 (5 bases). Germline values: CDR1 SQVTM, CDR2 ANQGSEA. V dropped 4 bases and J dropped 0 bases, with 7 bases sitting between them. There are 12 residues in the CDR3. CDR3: CSVGGLSYEQYF. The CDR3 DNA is TGCAGCGTTGGAGGGCTCTCCTACGAGCAGTACTTC.

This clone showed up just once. Written as DNA, the CDR3 is TGTGCCAGCAGTCCAGGGAACGGGTACGAGCAGTACTTC. Protein sequence: CASSPGNGYEQYF. V is TRBV6-5 and J is TRBJ2-7, with D possibly being TRBD1 (5 bases). This CDR3 has 13 residues. Looked up from germline, CDR1 is MNHEY and CDR2 is SVGAGI. Trimming left V 5 bases short and J 4 bases short, with 12 bases between.

This CDR3 is CASSRGSQEGAFF. DNA of the CDR3: TGTGCCAGCTCCCGCGGGTCTCAGGAGGGAGCTTTCTTT. The chain employs TRBV18 and TRBJ1-1; D is unresolved. V shed 6 bases and J shed 10 bases, with 18 bases lying between them. This CDR3 is 13 amino acids long. Germline lookup yields CDR1 KGHSH and CDR2 LQKENI.

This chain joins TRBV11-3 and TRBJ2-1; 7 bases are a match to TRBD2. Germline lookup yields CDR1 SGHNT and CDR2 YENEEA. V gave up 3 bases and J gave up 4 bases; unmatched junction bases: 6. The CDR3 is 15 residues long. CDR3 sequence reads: CASSFSFGRYNEQFF. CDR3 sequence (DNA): TGTGCCAGCAGCTTCTCTTTCGGGAGGTACAATGAGCAGTTCTTC. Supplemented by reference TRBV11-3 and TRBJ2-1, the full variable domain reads EAGVVQSPRYKIIEKKQPVAFWCNPISGHNTLYWYLQNLGQGPELLIRYENEEAVDDSQLPKDRFSAERLKGVDSTLKIQPAELGDSAVYLCASSFSFGRYNEQFFGPGTRLTVL.

The CDR3: CASSSGPRGNTIYF. DNA for the CDR3: TGTGCCAGCAGCTCAGGTCCTCGTGGAAACACCATATATTTT. The chain has TRBV7-2 and TRBJ1-3; no definite D call. CDR3 length: 14 residues. The germline V gene encodes CDR1 SGHTA and CDR2 FQGNSA. V gave up 4 bases and J gave up 3 bases, with 10 bases separating them. Using reference TRBV7-2 and TRBJ1-3 for the parts outside the CDR3, the full variable domain is GAGVSQSPSNKVTEKGKDVELRCDPISGHTALYWYRQSLGQGLEFLIYFQGNSAPDKSGLPSDRFSAERTGGSVSTLTIQRTQQEDSAVYLCASSSGPRGNTIYFGEGSWLTVV.

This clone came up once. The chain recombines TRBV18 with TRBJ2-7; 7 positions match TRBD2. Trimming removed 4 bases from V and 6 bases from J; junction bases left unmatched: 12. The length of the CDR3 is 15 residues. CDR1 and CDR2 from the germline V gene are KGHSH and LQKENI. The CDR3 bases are TGTGCCAGCTCACACGGGGACTACCCCCCGGTCGAGCAGTACTTC. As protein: CASSHGDYPPVEQYF.

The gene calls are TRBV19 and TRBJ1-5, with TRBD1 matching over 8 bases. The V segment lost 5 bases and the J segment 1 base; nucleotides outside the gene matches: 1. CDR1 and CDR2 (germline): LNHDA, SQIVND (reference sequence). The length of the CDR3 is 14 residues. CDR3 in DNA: TGTGCCAGTAGTGGACAGGGAAGCAATCAGCCCCAGCATTTT. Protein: CASSGQGSNQPQHF.

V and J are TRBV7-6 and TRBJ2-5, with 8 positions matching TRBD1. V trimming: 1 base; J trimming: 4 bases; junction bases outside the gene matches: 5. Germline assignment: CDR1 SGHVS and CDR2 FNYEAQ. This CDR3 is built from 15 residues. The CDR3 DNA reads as TGTGCCAGCAGCTTAGGGACAGGGCGGGCAGAGACCCAGTACTTC. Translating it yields CASSLGTGRAETQYF.

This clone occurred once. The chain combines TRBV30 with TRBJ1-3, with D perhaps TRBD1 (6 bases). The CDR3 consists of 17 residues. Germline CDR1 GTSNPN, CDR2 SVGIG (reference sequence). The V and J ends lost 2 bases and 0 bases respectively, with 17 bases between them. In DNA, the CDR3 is TGTGCCTGGAGTCCCATCACCAGGGGATTCTCTGGAAACACCATATATTTT. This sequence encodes CAWSPITRGFSGNTIYF.

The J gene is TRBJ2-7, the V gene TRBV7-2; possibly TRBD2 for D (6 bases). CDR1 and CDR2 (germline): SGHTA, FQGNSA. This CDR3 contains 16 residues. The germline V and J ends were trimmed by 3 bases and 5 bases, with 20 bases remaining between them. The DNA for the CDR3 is TGTGCCAGCAGCTTGTTTTGGGGCGGGGAACGCGACGAGCAGTACTTC. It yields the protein CASSLFWGGERDEQYF.

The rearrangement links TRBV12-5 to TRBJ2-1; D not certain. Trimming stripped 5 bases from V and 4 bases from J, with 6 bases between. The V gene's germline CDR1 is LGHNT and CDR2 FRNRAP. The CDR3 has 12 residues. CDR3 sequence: CASGIDYNEQFF. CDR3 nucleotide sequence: TGTGCTAGTGGTATAGATTACAATGAGCAGTTCTTC.

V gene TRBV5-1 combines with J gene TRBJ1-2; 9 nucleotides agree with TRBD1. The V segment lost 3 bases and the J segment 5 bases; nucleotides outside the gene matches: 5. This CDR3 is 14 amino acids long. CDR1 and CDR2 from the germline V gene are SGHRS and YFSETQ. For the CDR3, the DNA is TGCGCCAGCAGCTCAACGGGACAGGGATATGGCTACACCTTC. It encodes CASSSTGQGYGYTF.

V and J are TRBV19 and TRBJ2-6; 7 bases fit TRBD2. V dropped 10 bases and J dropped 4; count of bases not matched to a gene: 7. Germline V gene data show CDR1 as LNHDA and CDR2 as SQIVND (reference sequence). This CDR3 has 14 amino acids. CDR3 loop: CATASGLGANVLTF. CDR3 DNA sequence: TGTGCCACCGCTAGCGGTTTGGGGGCCAACGTCCTGACTTTC.

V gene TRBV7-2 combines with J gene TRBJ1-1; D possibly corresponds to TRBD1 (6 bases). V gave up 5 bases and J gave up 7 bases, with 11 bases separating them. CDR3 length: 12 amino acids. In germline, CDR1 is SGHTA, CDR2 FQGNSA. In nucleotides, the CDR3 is TGTGCCAGCAGCCGACAGGTTGTTGAAGCTTTCTTT. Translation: CASSRQVVEAFF.

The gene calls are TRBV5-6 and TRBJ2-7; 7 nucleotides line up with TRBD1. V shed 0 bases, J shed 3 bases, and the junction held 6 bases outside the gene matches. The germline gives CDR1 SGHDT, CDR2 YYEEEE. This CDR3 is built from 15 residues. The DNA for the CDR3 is TGTGCCAGCAGCTTGGGCAGGGGGTGGATCTACGAGCAGTACTTC. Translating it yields CASSLGRGWIYEQYF.

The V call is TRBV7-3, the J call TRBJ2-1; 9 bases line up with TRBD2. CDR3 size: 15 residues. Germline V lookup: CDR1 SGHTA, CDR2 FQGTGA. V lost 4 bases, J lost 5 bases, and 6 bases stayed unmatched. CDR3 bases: TGTGCCAGCAGCTCGAGCGGGAGGAACAACAATGAGCAGTTCTTC. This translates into CASSSSGRNNNEQFF.

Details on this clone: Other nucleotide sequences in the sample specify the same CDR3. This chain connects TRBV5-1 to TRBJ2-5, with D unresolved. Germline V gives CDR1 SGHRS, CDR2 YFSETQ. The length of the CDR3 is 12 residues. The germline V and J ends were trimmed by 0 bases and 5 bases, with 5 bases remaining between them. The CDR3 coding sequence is TGCGCCAGCAGCTTGGGAGAGGAGACCCAGTACTTC. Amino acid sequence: CASSLGEETQYF.

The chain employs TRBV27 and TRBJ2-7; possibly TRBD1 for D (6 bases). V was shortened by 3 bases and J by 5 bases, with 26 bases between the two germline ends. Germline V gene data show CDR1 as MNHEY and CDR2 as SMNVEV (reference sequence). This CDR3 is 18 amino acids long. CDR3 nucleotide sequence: TGTGCCAGCAGTTTCCTGGTGCCAGGGGCAGGGAAGATTCACGAGCAGTACTTC. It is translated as CASSFLVPGAGKIHEQYF.

The CDR3 protein is CSVAGGTGDQPQHF. As DNA, the CDR3 is TGCAGCGTGGCAGGCGGGACAGGGGATCAGCCCCAGCATTTT. The chain recombines TRBV29-1 with TRBJ1-5, with 10 bases aligning to TRBD1. The V segment lost 6 bases and the J segment 5 bases; nucleotides outside the gene matches: 7. The CDR3 extends over 14 amino acids. Germline values: CDR1 SQVTM, CDR2 ANQGSEA.

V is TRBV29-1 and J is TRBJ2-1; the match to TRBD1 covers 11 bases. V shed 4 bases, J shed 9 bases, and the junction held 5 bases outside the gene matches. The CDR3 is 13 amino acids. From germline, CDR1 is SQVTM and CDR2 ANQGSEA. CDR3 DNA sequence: TGCAGCGTTGTTAGGACAGGGGGCCTTGAGCAGTTCTTC. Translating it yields CSVVRTGGLEQFF.

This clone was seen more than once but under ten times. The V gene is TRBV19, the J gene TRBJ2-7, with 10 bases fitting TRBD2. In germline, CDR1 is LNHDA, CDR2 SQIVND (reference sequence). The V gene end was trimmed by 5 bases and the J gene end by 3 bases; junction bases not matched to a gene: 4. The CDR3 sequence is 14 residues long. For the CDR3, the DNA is TGTGCCAGTAGTTCAGCGGGAGGGGGCTACGAGCAGTACTTC. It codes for CASSSAGGGYEQYF.

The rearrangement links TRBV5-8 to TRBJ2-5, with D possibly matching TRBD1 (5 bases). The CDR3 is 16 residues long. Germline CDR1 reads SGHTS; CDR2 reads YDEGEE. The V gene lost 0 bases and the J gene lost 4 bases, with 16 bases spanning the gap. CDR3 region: CASSLGFGRVAETQYF. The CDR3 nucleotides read TGTGCCAGCAGCTTGGGGTTCGGCAGGGTCGCAGAGACCCAGTACTTC.

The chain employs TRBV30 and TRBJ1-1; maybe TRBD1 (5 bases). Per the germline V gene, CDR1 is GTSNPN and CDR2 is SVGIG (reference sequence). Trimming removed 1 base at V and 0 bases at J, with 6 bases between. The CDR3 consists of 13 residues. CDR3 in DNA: TGTGCCTGGAGTGGGGACTTGAACACTGAAGCTTTCTTT. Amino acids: CAWSGDLNTEAFF.

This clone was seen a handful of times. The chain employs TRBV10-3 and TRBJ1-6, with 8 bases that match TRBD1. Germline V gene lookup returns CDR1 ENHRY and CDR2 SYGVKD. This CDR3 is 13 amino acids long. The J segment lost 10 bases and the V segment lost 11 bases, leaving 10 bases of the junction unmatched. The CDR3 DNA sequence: TGTGCCTCTGGGGGACAGGAGAGATCACCCCTCCACTTT. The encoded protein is CASGGQERSPLHF.